The rows below give T cell receptor beta chains drawn from one sample of a study of cytomegalovirus exposure and HLA in healthy donors. The protocol was immunoSEQ multiplex PCR, while the TCRdb copy is restricted to in-frame clones and leaves out a portion. The sample holds more than 100,000 clones; over 70% are singletons and the top ten take approximately 3.7%. The sample consisted of PBMCs. The receptors originated from a man aged 50 to 59 in good health and CMV-seropositive. Both conserved end residues are part of each CDR3. A D gene is named only where the DNA matches it firmly. Some rows mark clone size as missing; the rest say once, few, many or name a class of expanded clone.

TRBD1,TRBJ2-1,TRBV7-3,NA,TGTGCCAGCAGCTACGGACAGGGTGCTACGGGTGCGCAGTTCTTC,CASSYGQGATGAQFF
TRBD1,TRBJ1-1,TRBV6-5,NA,TGTGCCAGCAGCCTTGCTCCGGGACAGGGGACTGAGGCTTTCTTT,CASSLAPGQGTEAFF
NA,TRBJ1-2,TRBV11-1,few,TGTGCCAGCAGCGCCACAGGTTATGGCTACACCTTC,CASSATGYGYTF
NA,TRBJ2-7,TRBV28,few,TGTGCCAGCAGCCATACTAGCAGCGAGCAGTACTTC,CASSHTSSEQYF
TRBD2,TRBJ2-2,TRBV7-3,NA,TGTGCCAGCAGCCGAAGGACTAGCGGGAGGACCGGGGAGCTGTTTTTT,CASSRRTSGRTGELFF
TRBD2,TRBJ2-1,TRBV7-3,NA,TGTGCCAGCAGCCCCCCCCAGGGAGAAGCGGGAGGTAATGAGCAGTTCTTC,CASSPPQGEAGGNEQFF
TRBD2,TRBJ2-2,TRBV19,NA,TGTGCCAGTACGGGTCTAGCGGGAGGGGGGGGCTACGGGGAGCTGTTTTTT,CASTGLAGGGGYGELFF
TRBD2,TRBJ2-7,TRBV2,NA,TGTGCCAGCAGGGGCGGGAGGGGTTTCGCCTACGAGCAGTACTTC,CASRGGRGFAYEQYF
TRBD1,TRBJ1-5,TRBV5-1,NA,TGCGCCAGCAGCATCACACCACAGGGGATGGGCAATCAGCCCCAGCATTTT,CASSITPQGMGNQPQHF
TRBD2,TRBJ2-1,TRBV30,NA,TGTGCCTGGAGTAACCTCCCAGCGGGAGGCCCACGTGAGCAGTTCTTC,CAWSNLPAGGPREQFF
TRBD1,TRBJ1-2,TRBV7-3,NA,TGTGCCAGCAGCCGAGCCCCGGGACAGGAAGGCTACACCTTC,CASSRAPGQEGYTF
TRBD2,TRBJ2-3,TRBV11-2,NA,TGTGCCAGCAGCTTACGTGTTCTAGCGGGAGATACGCAGTATTTT,CASSLRVLAGDTQYF
TRBD1,TRBJ2-5,TRBV4-3,NA,TGCGCCAGCAGCCAAGAGACAGGGAAAGAGACCCAGTACTTC,CASSQETGKETQYF
NA,TRBJ2-2,TRBV7-7,NA,TGTGCCAGCAGCCCCGGGACTAACACCGGGGAGCTGTTTTTT,CASSPGTNTGELFF
TRBD2,TRBJ2-5,TRBV10-3,NA,TGTGCCATCAGTGGGCTAGCGGGAGTGGAGACCCAGTACTTC,CAISGLAGVETQYF
NA,TRBJ2-1,TRBV2,NA,TGTGCGGCGGGGCGGGACCAGAGCTCCTACAATGAGCAGTTCTTC,CAAGRDQSSYNEQFF
TRBD1,TRBJ1-2,TRBV5-4,NA,TGTGCCAGCAGCAAGACAGGGGATAGCGGCTACACCTTC,CASSKTGDSGYTF
TRBD2,TRBJ2-7,TRBV11-1,NA,TGTGCCAGCAGCTTACGGCTAGCGGGACCCTACGAGCAGTACTTC,CASSLRLAGPYEQYF
NA,TRBJ2-7,TRBV7-6,once,TGTGCCAGCAGCTTAGGATCAGGGTTCGTTCACGAGCAGTACTTC,CASSLGSGFVHEQYF
TRBD2,TRBJ2-1,TRBV15,once,TGTGCCACCAGCACCCGACTAGCGGGGGAGCAGTTCTTC,CATSTRLAGEQFF
NA,TRBJ1-1,TRBV7-9,NA,TGTGCCAGCAGCTTAGCAGGCCTGAAGCTGGGACTGGCGAACACTGAAGCTTTCTTT,CASSLAGLKLGLANTEAFF
NA,TRBJ2-5,TRBV19,NA,TGTGCCAGTAGTCCGAGGACAAGAATAGAGACCCAGTACTTC,CASSPRTRIETQYF